These T cell receptor beta chains were read from a single sample in a study of cytomegalovirus exposure and HLA in healthy donors. The protocol was immunoSEQ multiplex PCR, while the TCRdb copy is restricted to in-frame clones and leaves out a portion. The table lists 120,000 or so clones, 55% to 75% of them singletons. Sequenced: PBMCs. The receptor source for this set is a young man in good health and CMV-seropositive. The CDR3 runs from the conserved cysteine through the conserved F or W. D genes are given only for firm matches. Size is stated for part of the rows, as once, few or many counts, or as a class when the clone is expanded.

>TRBV4-3|TRBJ1-1|TRBD1|many
CASSGGQGLYTEAFF
TGCGCCAGCAGCGGAGGACAGGGCTTGTACACTGAAGCTTTCTTT
>TRBV5-6|TRBJ2-7|TRBD1|.
CASSRTGGAYEQYF
TGTGCCAGCAGCAGGACAGGGGGAGCCTACGAGCAGTACTTC
>TRBV19|TRBJ2-3|TRBD1|.
CASSIAYPRRRQGQLTDTQYF
TGTGCCAGTAGTATCGCCTATCCCCGCCGACGACAGGGCCAACTCACAGATACGCAGTATTTT
>TRBV27|TRBJ2-1|.|.
CASSYDAGSYNEQFF
TGTGCCAGCAGTTATGACGCGGGCTCCTACAATGAGCAGTTCTTC
>TRBV6-5|TRBJ2-7|TRBD1|.
CASSRGTGIFHEQYF
TGTGCCAGCAGCCGAGGGACAGGGATATTCCACGAGCAGTACTTC
>TRBV7-9|TRBJ1-1|TRBD1|.
CASSLQGAQTEAFF
TGTGCCAGCAGCCTGCAGGGGGCGCAGACTGAAGCTTTCTTT
>TRBV18|TRBJ1-3|.|once
CASSPGPGRDGNTIYF
TGTGCCAGCTCACCGGGGCCCGGCAGGGATGGAAACACCATATATTTT
>TRBV6-5|TRBJ1-1|.|.
CASNGQLGPEAFF
TGTGCCAGCAACGGACAGTTAGGACCTGAAGCTTTCTTT
>TRBV28|TRBJ1-1|.|.
CATKPGILWNTEAFF
TGTGCCACCAAACCGGGGATACTTTGGAACACTGAAGCTTTCTTT
>TRBV6-6|TRBJ2-7|TRBD2|few
CASHYSGPSYEQYF
TGTGCCAGCCATTATAGCGGGCCCTCCTACGAGCAGTACTTC
>TRBV7-8|TRBJ2-1|TRBD1|.
CASSFPQGTYNEQFF
TGTGCCAGCAGCTTTCCACAGGGGACCTACAATGAGCAGTTCTTC
>TRBV6-5|TRBJ1-2|TRBD1|.
CASSYSGQGLSGYTF
TGTGCCAGCAGTTACTCGGGACAGGGCTTGTCGGGCTACACCTTC